The sample holds a few counts of the clone carrying this T cell receptor (beta chain). The data stem from a study of blood T cells in healthy people across ages. Deletions cut 5 bases from V and 4 bases from J, with 13 bases between. The CDR3 consists of 14 residues. The germline gives CDR1 SEHNR, CDR2 FQNEAQ (reference sequence). A second PCR, run for roughly 7 to 11 cycles, used a sample-barcoded 5' primer plus a J-beta primer mix. MiXCR was run by TCRdb on the 5' RACE reads, yielding one entry per CDR3 protein. The sample has around 900,000 distinct CDR3 sequences, 51% seen once. The chain carries TRBV7-9 and TRBJ2-3; D gene uncertain. The specimen sequenced was blood. The sequence was collected from a woman aged 55-69 years in good health. For the CDR3, the DNA is TGTGCCAGCAGCGTAGGGTCGCCCGCAGATACGCAGTATTTT. Protein product: CASSVGSPADTQYF. Supplemented by reference TRBV7-9 and TRBJ2-3, the full variable domain reads DTGVSQNPRHKITKRGQNVTFRCDPISEHNRLYWYRQTLGQGPEFLTYFQNEAQLEKSRLLSDRFSAERPKGSFSTLEIQRTEQGDSAMYLCASSVGSPADTQYFGPGTRLTVL.